The clone carrying this T cell receptor beta chain showed up just a few times. Its antigen is not known. The entry originates in a study of T-cell reconstitution after alpha-beta-depleted transplantation in children. Unique molecular identifiers were incorporated during preparation of the TCRbeta library. One entry per CDR3 protein results from TCRdb running MiXCR on the PCR reads. There are fewer than 450,000 distinct CDR3 sequences in the sample; around 15% occur only once, and around 38% lies in the top ten. The length of the CDR3 is 14 residues. Germline CDR1 SQVTM, CDR2 ANQGSEA. Trimming took 4 bases from V and 3 from J, leaving 13 bases between them. General study points: Where alpha-beta T cells came from about two months after transplant was reportedly several hundred expanded graft clones.

This chain connects TRBV29-1 to TRBJ2-1; the D gene is possibly TRBD1 (6 bases). This receptor was identified in a male patient aged 2 to 9 who had a stem cell transplant for acute lymphoblastic leukemia, so the T cells may come from the graft donor. This specimen was PBMCs, mostly from graft donor cells, taken 360 days after TCRalphabeta/CD19-depleted stem cell transplant. The CDR3 spells CSVARTDLYNEQFF. As DNA, the CDR3 is TGCAGCGTTGCTAGGACAGATCTCTACAATGAGCAGTTCTTC.